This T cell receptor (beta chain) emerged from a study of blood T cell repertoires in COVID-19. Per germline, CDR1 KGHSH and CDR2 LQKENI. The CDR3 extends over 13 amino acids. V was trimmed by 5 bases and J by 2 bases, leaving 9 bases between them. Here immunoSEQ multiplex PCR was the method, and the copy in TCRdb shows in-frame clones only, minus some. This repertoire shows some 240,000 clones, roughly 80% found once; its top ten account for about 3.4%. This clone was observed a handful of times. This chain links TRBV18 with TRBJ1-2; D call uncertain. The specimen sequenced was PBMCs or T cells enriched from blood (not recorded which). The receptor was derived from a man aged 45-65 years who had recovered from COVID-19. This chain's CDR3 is CASSSQANYGYTF. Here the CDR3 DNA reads TGTGCCAGCTCATCCCAGGCGAACTATGGCTACACCTTC.